This entry is about one T cell receptor (beta chain). The data stem from a study of blood T cell repertoires in COVID-19. On the study more broadly: The United States, Italy and Spain were the sources of the acute and convalescent COVID-19 samples. Nucleic acid was either cDNA or gDNA, and it came from T cells, B-cell-depleted T cells, or PBMCs.

V was trimmed by 1 base and J by 2 bases, leaving 8 bases between them. Germline V gene sequence: CDR1 SGHTA, CDR2 FQGTGA. The CDR3 is 14 amino acids. Original methodology: The assay estimated nucleated cells by amplifying reference gene primers. Here immunoSEQ multiplex PCR was the method, and the copy in TCRdb shows in-frame clones only, minus some. V, J and clone size are those of that table, while D and trimming were read from the DNA. The sample contains hundreds of thousands of clones, about 85% of which appear only once. Material: peripheral blood. This sequence joins TRBV7-3 and TRBJ2-5, with D maybe TRBD2 (6 bases). This TCR was recovered from a man aged 18 to 29 with active or convalescent COVID-19. Written as DNA, the CDR3 is TGTGCCAGCAGCTTAAGCGGGGCTCAAGAGACCCAGTACTTC. Its translation is CASSLSGAQETQYF.